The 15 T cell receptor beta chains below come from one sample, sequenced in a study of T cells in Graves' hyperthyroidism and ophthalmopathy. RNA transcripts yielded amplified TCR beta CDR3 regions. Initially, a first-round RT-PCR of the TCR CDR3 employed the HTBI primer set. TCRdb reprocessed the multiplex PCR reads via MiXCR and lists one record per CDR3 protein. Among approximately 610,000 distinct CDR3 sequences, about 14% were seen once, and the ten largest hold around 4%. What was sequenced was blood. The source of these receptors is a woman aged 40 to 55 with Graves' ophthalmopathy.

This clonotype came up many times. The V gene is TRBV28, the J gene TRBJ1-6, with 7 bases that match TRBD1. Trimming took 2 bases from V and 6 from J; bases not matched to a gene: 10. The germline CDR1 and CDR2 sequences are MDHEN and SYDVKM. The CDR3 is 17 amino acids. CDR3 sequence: CASSLIGGGEINSPLHF. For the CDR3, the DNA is TGTGCCAGCAGTTTAATTGGAGGGGGCGAAATTAATTCACCCCTCCACTTT.

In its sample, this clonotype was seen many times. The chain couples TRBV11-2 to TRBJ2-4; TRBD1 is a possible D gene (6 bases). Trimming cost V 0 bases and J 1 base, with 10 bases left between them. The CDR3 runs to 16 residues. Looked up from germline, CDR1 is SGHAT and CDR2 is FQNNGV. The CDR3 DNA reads TGTGCCAGCAGCTTAGATTTCAGGGGTGCCAAAAACATTCAGTACTTC. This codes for CASSLDFRGAKNIQYF.

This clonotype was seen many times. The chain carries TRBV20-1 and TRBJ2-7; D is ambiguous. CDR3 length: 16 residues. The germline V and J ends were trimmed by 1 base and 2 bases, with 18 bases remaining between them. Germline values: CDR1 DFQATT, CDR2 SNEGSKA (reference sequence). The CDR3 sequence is CSARGPKPQGAYEQYF. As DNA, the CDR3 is TGCAGTGCTAGAGGGCCTAAGCCACAAGGTGCCTACGAGCAGTACTTC.

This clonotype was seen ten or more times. The CDR3 bases are TGTGCCAGCAGCGGGATTCTCTACAATGAGCAGTTCTTC. It specifies CASSGILYNEQFF. The chain links TRBV6-2 or TRBV6-3 to TRBJ2-1, with TRBD2 as a possible D gene (5 bases). The V and J ends lost 6 bases and 3 bases respectively, with 9 bases between them. Germline CDR1 is MNHEY and CDR2 is SVGEGT. This CDR3 spans 13 amino acids.

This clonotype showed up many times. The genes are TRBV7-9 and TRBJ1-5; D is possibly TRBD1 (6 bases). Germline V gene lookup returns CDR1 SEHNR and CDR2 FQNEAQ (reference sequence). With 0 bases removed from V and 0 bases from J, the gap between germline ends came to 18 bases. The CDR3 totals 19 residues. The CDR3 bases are TGTGCCAGCAGCTTAGCGGTGACAGGTGGGCTCCATAGCAATCAGCCCCAGCATTTT. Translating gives CASSLAVTGGLHSNQPQHF.

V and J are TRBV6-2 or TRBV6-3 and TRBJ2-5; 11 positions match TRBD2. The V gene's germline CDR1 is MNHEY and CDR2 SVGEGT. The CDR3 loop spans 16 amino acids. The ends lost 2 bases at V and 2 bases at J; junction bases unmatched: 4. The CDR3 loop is CASSYPGLAVQETQYF. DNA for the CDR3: TGTGCCAGCAGTTACCCGGGACTAGCGGTACAAGAGACCCAGTACTTC.

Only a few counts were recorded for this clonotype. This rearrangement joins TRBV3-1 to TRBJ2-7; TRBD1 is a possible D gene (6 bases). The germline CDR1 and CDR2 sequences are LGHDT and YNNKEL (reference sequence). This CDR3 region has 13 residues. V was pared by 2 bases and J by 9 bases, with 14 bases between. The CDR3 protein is CASSQQGQRWQYF. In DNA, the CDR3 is TGTGCCAGCAGCCAACAAGGACAGCGATGGCAGTACTTC.

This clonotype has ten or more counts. In DNA, the CDR3 is TGTGCCAGCAGTTACAGAACAGGGGGCCCTATGAACACTGAAGCTTTCTTT. Protein: CASSYRTGGPMNTEAFF. The chain combines TRBV6-2 or TRBV6-3 with TRBJ1-1; 9 bases are shared with TRBD1. Germline values: CDR1 MNHEY, CDR2 SVGEGT. The CDR3 spans 17 residues. Germline trimming cut 2 bases from V and 0 bases from J; bases unmatched to any gene: 7.

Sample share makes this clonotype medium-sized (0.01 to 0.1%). CDR3 loop: CASSKDSREQYF. In DNA form, the CDR3 reads TGTGCCAGCAGCAAGGACAGCAGGGAGCAGTACTTC. The chain couples TRBV12-3 or TRBV12-4 to TRBJ2-7, with D possibly matching TRBD1 (6 bases). V lost 6 bases, J lost 7 bases, and 13 bases lay in between. The CDR3 covers 12 residues.

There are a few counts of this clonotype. The CDR3 bases are TGTGCCAGTAGCCGCGGGAGGTCGGGGGGGGGCACTGAAGCTTTCTTT. This sequence encodes CASSRGRSGGGTEAFF. The chain couples TRBV19 to TRBJ1-1; D possibly corresponds to TRBD1 (5 bases). The CDR3 is 16 amino acids. CDR1 is LNHDA, CDR2 SQIVND, per germline (reference sequence). The germline V and J ends were trimmed by 6 bases and 4 bases, with 21 bases remaining between them.

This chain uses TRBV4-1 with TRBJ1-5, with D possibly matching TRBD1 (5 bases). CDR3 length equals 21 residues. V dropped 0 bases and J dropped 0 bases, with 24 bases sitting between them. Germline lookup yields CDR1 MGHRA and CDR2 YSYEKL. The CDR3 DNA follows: TGCGCCAGCAGCCAAGATACTCCCCGCGGGGCAGGATCTTATAGCAATCAGCCCCAGCATTTT. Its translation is CASSQDTPRGAGSYSNQPQHF.

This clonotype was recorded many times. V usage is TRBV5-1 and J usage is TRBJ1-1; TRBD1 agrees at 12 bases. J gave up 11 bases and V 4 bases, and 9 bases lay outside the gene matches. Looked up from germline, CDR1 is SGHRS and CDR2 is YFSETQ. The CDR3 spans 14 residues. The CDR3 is CASSPGTGGVRAFF. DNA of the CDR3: TGCGCCAGCAGCCCGGGGACAGGGGGCGTTCGGGCTTTCTTT.

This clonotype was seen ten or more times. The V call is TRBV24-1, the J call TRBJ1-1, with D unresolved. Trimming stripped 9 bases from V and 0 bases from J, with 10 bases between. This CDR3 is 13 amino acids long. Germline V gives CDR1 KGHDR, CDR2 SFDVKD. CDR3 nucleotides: TGTGCCACCCGTGTTGGGTTGAACACTGAAGCTTTCTTT. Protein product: CATRVGLNTEAFF.

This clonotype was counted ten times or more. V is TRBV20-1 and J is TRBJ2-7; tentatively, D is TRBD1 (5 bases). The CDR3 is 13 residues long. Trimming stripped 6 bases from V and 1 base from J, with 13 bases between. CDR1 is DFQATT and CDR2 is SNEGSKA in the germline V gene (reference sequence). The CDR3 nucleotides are TGCAGTGCCAGACCGGACATTTCCTACGAGCAGTACTTC. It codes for CSARPDISYEQYF.

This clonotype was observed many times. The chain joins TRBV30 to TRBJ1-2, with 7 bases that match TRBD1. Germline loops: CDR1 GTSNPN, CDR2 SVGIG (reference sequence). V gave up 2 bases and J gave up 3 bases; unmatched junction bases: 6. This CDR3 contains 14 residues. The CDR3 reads CAWSRGTEHYGYTF. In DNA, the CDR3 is TGTGCCTGGAGTCGTGGGACAGAGCACTATGGCTACACCTTC.